This T cell receptor beta chain appears in the sequencing data of a study of blood T cell repertoires in COVID-19. On the study more broadly: Sites across the United States, Italy and Spain contributed samples from acute and convalescent COVID-19. PBMCs, B-cell-depleted T cells, or T cells were the source of the cDNA or gDNA that made up the material.

Deletions cut 3 bases from V and 9 bases from J, with 16 bases between. CDR3 length: 14 residues. Per germline, CDR1 SGDLS and CDR2 YYNGEE. Original data processing: By means of reference gene primer amplification, nucleated cell counts were estimated. Sequencing used immunoSEQ multiplex PCR; TCRdb keeps in-frame clones, though not all of them. D and trimming come from the DNA, and the V and J calls and clone size come from that table. The table shows around 200,000 clones, with around 85% occurring only once. The chain is built from TRBV9 and TRBJ1-5; tentative D call: TRBD1 (5 bases). The material sequenced was peripheral blood. The origin of this receptor is a woman older than 75 with acute or convalescent COVID-19. The CDR3 spells CASSADRESGPQHF. DNA for the CDR3: TGTGCCAGCAGCGCCGACAGAGAATCAGGGCCCCAGCATTTT.